These T cell receptor beta chains were read from a single sample in a study of blood T cells in healthy people across ages. In TCRdb, the 5' RACE reads were re-called with MiXCR into one record per CDR3 protein. This table has around 690,000 distinct CDR3 sequences, 58% appearing once. Source material: blood. These receptors all come from a man aged 55 to 69 in good health. The CDR3 runs from the conserved cysteine through the conserved F or W. The order of the fields is J gene, D gene, V gene, CDR3 protein. A D gene is named only where the DNA matches it firmly.

J: TRBJ1-5
D: TRBD1
V: TRBV15
CDR3: CATRSGGGDQPQHF

J: TRBJ1-6
D: .
V: TRBV5-1
CDR3: CASSLGQGYNSPLHF

J: TRBJ2-3
D: TRBD1
V: TRBV6-1
CDR3: CASSGGGSEDTQYF

J: TRBJ2-5
D: .
V: TRBV20-1
CDR3: CSAREPGGNRETQYF

J: TRBJ2-3
D: .
V: TRBV5-1
CDR3: CASQGSSTDTQYF

J: TRBJ2-5
D: TRBD1
V: TRBV13
CDR3: CASSTRTGGGETQYF

J: TRBJ2-3
D: .
V: TRBV5-1
CDR3: CASAPERAGDTQYF

J: TRBJ1-6
D: .
V: TRBV3-1
CDR3: CASSPQGSGSPLHF

J: TRBJ2-7
D: .
V: TRBV6-1
CDR3: CASSVLTGSISYEQYF

J: TRBJ2-5
D: .
V: TRBV6-1
CDR3: CASSELRSGTQYF